These T cell receptor beta chains were read from a single sample in a study of blood T cell repertoires in COVID-19. TCRdb's copy holds only in-frame clones and misses some; the assay was immunoSEQ multiplex PCR. The sample has more than 150,000 clones, 90% to 95% seen once. Sequencing was performed on peripheral blood. The origin of the receptors is a man aged 45-60 years with acute or convalescent COVID-19. The CDR3 runs from the conserved cysteine through the conserved F or W. D genes are given only for firm matches. Not every row has a clone size; where given, it reads once, few, many or a size class.

CASSPRGLAQETQYF	TGTGCCAGCAGTCCCCGGGGACTAGCACAAGAGACCCAGTACTTC	NA	TRBV6-2/TRBV6-3	TRBD2	TRBJ2-5
CASSRDSANEQFF	TGTGCCAGCAGTAGGGACTCCGCTAATGAGCAGTTCTTC	NA	TRBV9	NA	TRBJ2-1
CAISNRGNTEAFF	TGTGCCATCAGTAACAGGGGAAACACTGAAGCTTTCTTT	NA	TRBV10-3	TRBD1	TRBJ1-1
CASGGQDRANYGYTF	TGCGCCAGCGGGGGTCAGGACAGAGCTAACTATGGCTACACCTTC	NA	TRBV10-2	NA	TRBJ1-2
CASSEVESWTGGFNTEAFF	TGTGCCAGCAGTGAAGTCGAATCGTGGACAGGGGGATTTAACACTGAAGCTTTCTTT	NA	TRBV6-1	TRBD1	TRBJ1-1
CASSLIGGTSGTYEQYF	TGTGCCAGCAGTTTAATAGGTGGGACTAGCGGTACCTACGAGCAGTACTTC	NA	TRBV27	TRBD2	TRBJ2-7
CAAGEPNRSDTQYF	TGTGCCGCGGGGGAGCCGAATAGATCAGATACGCAGTATTTT	NA	TRBV28	TRBD2	TRBJ2-3
CASSPVTGGLYEQYF	TGTGCCAGCAGCCCTGTCACAGGGGGATTATACGAGCAGTACTTC	NA	TRBV7-2	TRBD1	TRBJ2-7
CASRRGGGEETQYF	TGCGCCAGCAGACGCGGGGGCGGGGAAGAGACCCAGTACTTC	NA	TRBV4-1	NA	TRBJ2-5
CASSRRQENYGYTF	TGTGCCAGCAGCAGAAGACAGGAGAACTATGGCTACACCTTC	NA	TRBV9	NA	TRBJ1-2
CAIQTSSGEQFF	TGTGCCATTCAGACTAGCTCGGGCGAGCAGTTCTTC	once	TRBV10-3	TRBD2	TRBJ2-1
CASRNSGTSTDTQYF	TGTGCCAGCAGAAATAGCGGGACTAGCACAGATACGCAGTATTTT	once	TRBV28	TRBD2	TRBJ2-3
CASSTASGSHTGELFF	TGTGCCAGCAGCACCGCTAGCGGGTCCCACACCGGGGAGCTGTTTTTT	NA	TRBV5-5	TRBD2	TRBJ2-2
CASYSGSSDTQYF	TGTGCCAGCTACAGCGGGAGCTCAGATACGCAGTATTTT	NA	TRBV12-3/TRBV12-4	TRBD2	TRBJ2-3
CASSLEQTLAKNIQYF	TGCGCCAGCAGCTTGGAGCAGACACTAGCCAAAAACATTCAGTACTTC	NA	TRBV5-1	NA	TRBJ2-4